This T cell receptor (beta chain) was obtained from a study of T cell responses to AZD1222 COVID-19 vaccine. Study-level results: Repertoires were obtained solely post-peak T cell response. Researchers report vaccine-associated CD4 TCRs spanning spike, with dominance at 160-218 and 743-854.

Only in-frame clones appear in the TCRdb table, and some are missing; sequencing was by immunoSEQ multiplex PCR. Of about 97,000 clones in the sample, about 88% were seen once. Trimming shortened V by 10 bases and J by 5 bases, and 18 bases separated the two germline ends. The CDR3 contains 14 residues. CDR1 is SNHLY, CDR2 FYNNEI, per germline. On this clone itself: Its antigen is as yet unknown.

The TCR originated in an adult in good health. V usage is TRBV2 and J usage is TRBJ2-1; D is uncertain. The source was peripheral blood, collected on day 0 of AZD1222 vaccination. CDR3 DNA sequence: TGTGCCACCTCCATATTTGTGCCGAACAATGAGCAGTTCTTC. It translates to CATSIFVPNNEQFF.